The present TCR beta chain was sequenced within a study of blood T cells in healthy people across ages (dated by TCRdb to between 2014 and 2017). About the full investigation: In model experiments, template switching captured about one uniquely barcoded TCR beta cDNA molecule for every two T cells. Four age groups were formed from the donors: young (average about 16 years), middle-aged (roughly 38), aged (more than 55) and long-lived (82). To avoid experimental bias, donors of different ages were spread randomly across the sequencing lanes. For two donors (one aged 18 to 29 and one aged 80 or older), the study analyzed two additional independent replicas of 1 million unique cDNA reads from the same blood draw. Using deep sequencing normalized with unique cDNA molecular identifiers, the study measured how TCR beta repertoire diversity changes with age. Overall study results and their limits: Observed TCR beta diversity per million T cells fell roughly linearly with age, and a significant reduction was already apparent by age approximately 40. Since profiling was done on bulk unsorted PBMCs, naive and antigen-experienced compartments could not be conclusively compared. Estimates of total diversity based on one million sequenced T cells were regarded as lower bounds and as underestimates. Because the CMV infection status of the donors was unknown, age-related changes in expanded clonotypes may potentially have been confounded. There was a strong correlation between observed TCR beta diversity and the percentage of naive T cells measured by flow cytometry. The long-lived group showed more naive CD4+ T cells, fewer expanded clones and increased TCR diversity than the aged group, suggesting age selection.

Measured from the cysteine to the phenylalanine, the CDR3 is 14 residues long. The DNA shown is the 42-base CDR3, in frame from base 1. Via the germline V gene, CDR1 is SGHDN and CDR2 FVKESK. The V end loses 2 bases and the J end loses 10 bases, and a stretch of 12 bases separates them. Systemically healthy Caucasian individuals from Russia, some 36 in total and aged about 6 to 100 years, were included as donors. Each donor gave around 9.9 milliliters of peripheral blood, collected into EDTA-treated Vacutainer tubes. Ficoll-Paque density-gradient centrifugation was used to isolate PBMCs, with at least 7 million per sample. Total RNA, at least 5 micrograms per sample, was extracted from PBMCs with Trizol reagent. Naive CD45RAhigh/CD27high T cell percentages were measured by flow cytometry on a PBMC aliquot from every donor. The library was built by means of 5' RACE. The sample was run on an Illumina HiSeq 2500. A second PCR of 7 to 11 cycles was performed with a sample-barcoded 5' primer and a J-beta primer mix. Each TCR beta cDNA molecule received a unique molecular identifier from a template-switch 5' adaptor carrying 12 random nucleotides. At least 3 million CDR3-containing paired-end reads were obtained from each sample. The Mint cDNA synthesis kit, primed by a TRBC-specific oligonucleotide, was used to synthesize first-strand cDNA from all RNA. Following uracil-DNA glycosylase treatment, a first 18-cycle PCR with universal primers M1SS and BC2_uni_R was performed on all cDNA. The paper's data handling went like this. Each sample was normalized by randomly selecting 1 million high-quality reads, each carrying a distinct molecular identifier. Instead of being binned into consensus sequences, reads that shared molecular identifiers were thrown out. MiTCR, set to a Q25 quality threshold and the strictest error-elimination algorithm, was used for CDR3 identification, clonotype clustering and error correction. A nonparametric unseen species model with Euler transformation was used to estimate lower-bound total TCR beta diversity. In TCRdb, the public reads were trimmed at Q25 with fastp and aligned with MiXCR, with productive beta chains retained. Merged by CDR3 protein, the rows form single entries marked with the most common genes and DNA. The V and J calls were determined by TCRdb, not by the authors. This sample comprises some 1.7 million distinct CDR3 sequences, roughly 27% of them detected only once. The ten largest make up around 7.7% of the sample.

This clonotype was seen repeatedly, ten times or more. Its recognized antigen is unknown. No much larger clone exists at a distance of one base, and base qualities are not known. The sample comprised blood. This sequence uses TRBV14 and TRBJ1-6, and TRBD1 may be the D gene, going by 5 matching bases. The origin of this receptor is a woman younger than 45 in good health. The CDR3 protein is CASSQLDSRSPLHF. The nucleotide sequence reads as follows: TGTGCCAGCAGCCAACTTGACAGCAGGTCACCCCTCCACTTT. The reference TRBV14 and TRBJ1-6 proteins fill in what lies around the CDR3, so the full variable domain reads EAGVTQFPSHSVIEKGQTVTLRCDPISGHDNLYWYRRVMGKEIKFLLHFVKESKQDESGMPNNRFLAERTGGTYSTLKVQPAELEDSGVYFCASSQLDSRSPLHFGNGTRLTVT.